Described below is a single T cell receptor beta chain sequence and its context. The data originate from a study of CXCR3-negative and CXCR3-positive naive CD8 T cells. Study in general: Each library gave roughly 1.6 +/- 0.3 million of 140 million or so TRB reads.

The libraries of TRB cDNA were constructed through 5' RACE using UMI labels. TCRdb reanalyzed the 5' RACE reads and collapses them to one entry per CDR3 protein, without DNA. The ten top clones account for around 1.9%, within a sample of 40,000 to 45,000 distinct CDR3 sequences. The sample consisted of naive CXCR3- CD8+ T cells from blood. Subset of the sample: CD45RO-CCR7+CD27+CD95- naive CD8+ T cells lacking CXCR3 (TNR3-). The clonotype comes from a human donor in good health. Some clones in this sample may be carry-over from other donors' samples.

CDR3 in amino acids: CASSLAISGGLEDTQYF. The chain recombines TRBV7-2 with TRBJ2-3; TCRdb lists TRBD1, though no DNA is available to test this call. This CDR3 is built from 17 residues. Germline assignment: CDR1 SGHTA and CDR2 FQGNSA.